This paragraph reports one TCR beta chain. The target antigen is unknown. Clones were sequenced by immunoSEQ multiplex PCR, and TCRdb holds only the in-frame ones, with some missing. The sample yields about 120,000 clones, roughly 92% seen once. This sample is drawn from a study of Tregs in tolerant kidney transplant recipients. Study results and caveats: Findings come from small patient numbers and require larger validation. No direct test of biological reproducibility was done here.

V was clipped by 4 bases and J by 0 bases; unmatched bases: 6. This CDR3 comprises 16 residues. CDR1 is SGHRS, CDR2 YFSETQ, per germline. The specimen sequenced was CD4+ T cells from blood. This TCR came from a human donor in good health. The genes are TRBV5-1 and TRBJ2-1; TRBD1 aligns across 8 bases. CDR3 residues: CASSTLRGPSYNEQFF. CDR3 sequence (DNA): TGCGCCAGCAGCACCCTCAGGGGGCCCTCCTACAATGAGCAGTTCTTC.